Listed below are T cell receptor beta chains from one sample, sequenced in a study of T cell repertoires in cytomegalovirus infection. One entry per CDR3 protein results from TCRdb running MiXCR on the reads. The sample holds about 500,000 distinct CDR3 sequences, 33% seen once. Their target antigens are unknown. The specimen comprised cultured PBMCs, sampled from culture after CMV antigen stimulation. The receptors shown here come from a human donor in good health (CMV status not recorded). Some clones in this sample may be carry-over from other donors' samples. Each CDR3 is given without its conserved first and last residue. Fields, in order: D gene, J gene, V gene, clone size, CDR3 protein. D genes are given only for firm matches. Clone size is stated in some rows and not others, as once, few, many or a class when expanded.

D gene: -; J gene: TRBJ2-5; V gene: TRBV7-8; clone size: -; CDR3 protein: ASARGAQETQY
D gene: -; J gene: TRBJ2-2; V gene: TRBV6-2/TRBV6-3; clone size: few; CDR3 protein: ASSYSIMPTSQRLF
D gene: -; J gene: TRBJ1-5; V gene: TRBV20-1; clone size: -; CDR3 protein: SAMEGEGVRQPQH
D gene: -; J gene: TRBJ1-2; V gene: TRBV12-3/TRBV12-4; clone size: few; CDR3 protein: ASSTPGRSNYGYT
D gene: -; J gene: TRBJ2-3; V gene: TRBV7-2; clone size: -; CDR3 protein: ASSFPQQDTQY
D gene: TRBD2; J gene: TRBJ2-1; V gene: TRBV20-1; clone size: -; CDR3 protein: SASRLAVHSYNEQF
D gene: TRBD1; J gene: TRBJ1-3; V gene: TRBV28; clone size: -; CDR3 protein: ASSFSGGQGSTIY
D gene: TRBD2; J gene: TRBJ2-3; V gene: TRBV7-2; clone size: many; CDR3 protein: ASSASGSSDTQY
D gene: TRBD2; J gene: TRBJ2-3; V gene: TRBV29-1; clone size: few; CDR3 protein: SVDPLAGGVNTQY
D gene: -; J gene: TRBJ2-6; V gene: TRBV20-1; clone size: -; CDR3 protein: SASIRGFRAGANVLT
D gene: TRBD2; J gene: TRBJ2-1; V gene: TRBV2; clone size: -; CDR3 protein: ASRIAGEEF
D gene: TRBD1; J gene: TRBJ1-1; V gene: TRBV20-1; clone size: -; CDR3 protein: SARDVRGHTEAF
D gene: -; J gene: TRBJ1-4; V gene: TRBV27; clone size: few; CDR3 protein: ASSPRDKANEKLF
D gene: TRBD2; J gene: TRBJ2-6; V gene: TRBV10-3; clone size: few; CDR3 protein: AISGSLAGAGGANVLT
D gene: TRBD1; J gene: TRBJ2-1; V gene: TRBV5-4; clone size: -; CDR3 protein: ASTGQGGNEQF
D gene: -; J gene: TRBJ2-7; V gene: TRBV11-1; clone size: few; CDR3 protein: ASSWGPGEQY
D gene: TRBD2; J gene: TRBJ2-1; V gene: TRBV4-3; clone size: -; CDR3 protein: ASSQEEASGYNEQF
D gene: -; J gene: TRBJ2-7; V gene: TRBV2; clone size: few; CDR3 protein: ASSDKGDIYEQY
D gene: TRBD1; J gene: TRBJ2-1; V gene: TRBV5-4; clone size: -; CDR3 protein: ASSLGSGQVHNEQF
D gene: -; J gene: TRBJ1-1; V gene: TRBV7-2; clone size: -; CDR3 protein: ASSRDRRTEAF
D gene: TRBD2; J gene: TRBJ2-2; V gene: TRBV19; clone size: -; CDR3 protein: ASSPLSGRDSGELF
D gene: TRBD2; J gene: TRBJ2-7; V gene: TRBV29-1; clone size: -; CDR3 protein: SVEDRGGGNYEQY
D gene: -; J gene: TRBJ2-3; V gene: TRBV15; clone size: -; CDR3 protein: ATSRDPSGTPSTDTQY
D gene: TRBD1; J gene: TRBJ1-5; V gene: TRBV12-3/TRBV12-4; clone size: few; CDR3 protein: ASSVQGINQPQH
D gene: -; J gene: TRBJ2-7; V gene: TRBV20-1; clone size: few; CDR3 protein: SAPSRSSYEQY
D gene: TRBD1; J gene: TRBJ1-2; V gene: TRBV6-6; clone size: few; CDR3 protein: ASILTGTGAEVDGYT
D gene: -; J gene: TRBJ1-2; V gene: TRBV27; clone size: few; CDR3 protein: ASSPNWAPEYGYT
D gene: -; J gene: TRBJ2-1; V gene: TRBV28; clone size: -; CDR3 protein: ASSPPETRRSEAYNEQF
D gene: -; J gene: TRBJ2-7; V gene: TRBV19; clone size: many; CDR3 protein: ASHGPSYEQY
D gene: -; J gene: TRBJ2-2; V gene: TRBV5-6; clone size: -; CDR3 protein: ASSSLTELELTGELF
D gene: TRBD2; J gene: TRBJ2-3; V gene: TRBV28; clone size: -; CDR3 protein: ASSLVGTSENTQY
D gene: -; J gene: TRBJ2-1; V gene: TRBV6-2/TRBV6-3; clone size: -; CDR3 protein: ASSYSGSGNNEQF
D gene: -; J gene: TRBJ2-2; V gene: TRBV28; clone size: few; CDR3 protein: ASSSSGTWGGELF
D gene: -; J gene: TRBJ1-1; V gene: TRBV5-4; clone size: -; CDR3 protein: ASSLESSPEAF
D gene: -; J gene: TRBJ1-1; V gene: TRBV7-4; clone size: -; CDR3 protein: ASSLESSGRPEAF
D gene: TRBD2; J gene: TRBJ2-1; V gene: TRBV7-6; clone size: few; CDR3 protein: ASSNARASGRASREF
D gene: TRBD1; J gene: TRBJ1-2; V gene: TRBV20-1; clone size: many; CDR3 protein: SPRQGVEYGYT
D gene: -; J gene: TRBJ2-2; V gene: TRBV11-2; clone size: -; CDR3 protein: ASSLGLTNTGELF
D gene: -; J gene: TRBJ1-2; V gene: TRBV2; clone size: few; CDR3 protein: ASSEDVNYGYT
D gene: -; J gene: TRBJ2-2; V gene: TRBV12-3/TRBV12-4; clone size: few; CDR3 protein: ASSFQVSGELF
D gene: TRBD2; J gene: TRBJ2-5; V gene: TRBV6-5; clone size: -; CDR3 protein: ARTSAGVRRQETQY
D gene: TRBD1; J gene: TRBJ2-3; V gene: TRBV11-2; clone size: -; CDR3 protein: ASSFGQGLQNTDTQY
D gene: -; J gene: TRBJ2-2; V gene: TRBV14; clone size: -; CDR3 protein: ASSQRPNTGELF
D gene: TRBD2; J gene: TRBJ2-7; V gene: TRBV27; clone size: -; CDR3 protein: ASSLYKGLAGGEQY
D gene: TRBD1; J gene: TRBJ2-1; V gene: TRBV28; clone size: -; CDR3 protein: ASSLKYRGRNEQF
D gene: TRBD2; J gene: TRBJ2-3; V gene: TRBV7-2; clone size: -; CDR3 protein: ASSLGGGTSGFTDTQY
D gene: -; J gene: TRBJ1-2; V gene: TRBV19; clone size: -; CDR3 protein: ASSVERNYGYT
D gene: -; J gene: TRBJ1-3; V gene: TRBV12-3/TRBV12-4; clone size: few; CDR3 protein: ASSAPGRLRGNTIY
D gene: -; J gene: TRBJ1-6; V gene: TRBV7-2; clone size: few; CDR3 protein: ASSLAAPGGSYNSPLH
D gene: -; J gene: TRBJ2-2; V gene: TRBV12-3/TRBV12-4; clone size: -; CDR3 protein: ASTPPANTGELF